The TCR beta chain described here comes from a study of T cells in Graves' hyperthyroidism and ophthalmopathy. Background on the study: Prior to any treatment, at the point of initial diagnosis, peripheral blood was collected.

This CDR3 spans 15 amino acids. CDR1 and CDR2 from the germline V gene are MDHEN and SYDVKM. V dropped 2 bases and J dropped 4 bases, with 15 bases sitting between them. This clonotype was seen repeatedly, ten times or more. TCR beta CDR3 regions were amplified from RNA. HTBI primers drove first-round RT-PCR of the TCR CDR3. TCRdb ran MiXCR on the multiplex PCR reads and lists one entry per CDR3 protein. This sample carries more than 450,000 distinct CDR3 sequences, 14% of them seen once, and the ten largest clones take over 11%. The specimen was blood. This clonotype was obtained from a woman in her 40s with Graves' hyperthyroidism. The chain links TRBV28 to TRBJ2-7, with D hard to call. This CDR3 reads CASSLMVASPYEQYF. The CDR3 DNA is TGTGCCAGCAGTTTAATGGTAGCCTCACCTTACGAGCAGTACTTC.